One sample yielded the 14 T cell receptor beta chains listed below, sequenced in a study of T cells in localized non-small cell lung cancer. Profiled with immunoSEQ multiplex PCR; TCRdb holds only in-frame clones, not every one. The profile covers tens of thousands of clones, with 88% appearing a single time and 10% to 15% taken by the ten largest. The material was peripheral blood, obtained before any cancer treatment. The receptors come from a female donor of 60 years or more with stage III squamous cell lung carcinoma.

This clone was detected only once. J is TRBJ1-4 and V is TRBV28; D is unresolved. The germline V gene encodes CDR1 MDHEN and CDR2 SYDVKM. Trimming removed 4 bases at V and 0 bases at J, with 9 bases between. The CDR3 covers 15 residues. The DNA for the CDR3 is TGTGCCAGCAGTTCAGCCGGTGCAACTAATGAAAAACTGTTTTTT. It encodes CASSSAGATNEKLFF.

The CDR3 is CASTRGARWYEQYF. The DNA of the CDR3 is TGTGCCAGTACAAGGGGGGCGCGGTGGTACGAGCAGTACTTC. The V call is TRBV6-5, the J call TRBJ2-7; D is perhaps TRBD1 or TRBD2 (6 bases each). The V gene lost 9 bases and the J gene lost 4 bases, with 19 bases spanning the gap. In germline, CDR1 is MNHEY, CDR2 SVGAGI. The CDR3 extends over 14 amino acids.

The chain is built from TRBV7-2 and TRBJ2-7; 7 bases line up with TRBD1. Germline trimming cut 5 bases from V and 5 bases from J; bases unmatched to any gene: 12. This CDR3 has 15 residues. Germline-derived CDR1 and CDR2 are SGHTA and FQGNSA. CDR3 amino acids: CASSPSGTRGNEQYF. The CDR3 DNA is TGTGCCAGCAGCCCATCCGGGACCAGGGGGAACGAGCAGTACTTC.

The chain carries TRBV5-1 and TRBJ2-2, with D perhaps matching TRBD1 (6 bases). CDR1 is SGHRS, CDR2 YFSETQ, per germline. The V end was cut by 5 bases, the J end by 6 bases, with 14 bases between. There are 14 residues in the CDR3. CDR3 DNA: TGCGCCAGCAGTGGGCAGGGGCTATCCGGGGAGCTGTTTTTT. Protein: CASSGQGLSGELFF.

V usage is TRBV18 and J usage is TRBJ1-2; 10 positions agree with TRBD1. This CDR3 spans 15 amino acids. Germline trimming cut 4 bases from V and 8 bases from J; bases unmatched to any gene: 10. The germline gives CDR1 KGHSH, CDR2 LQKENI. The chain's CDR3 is CASSQGQGSQRGYTF. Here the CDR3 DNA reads TGTGCCAGCTCACAGGGACAGGGGTCACAAAGGGGCTACACCTTC.

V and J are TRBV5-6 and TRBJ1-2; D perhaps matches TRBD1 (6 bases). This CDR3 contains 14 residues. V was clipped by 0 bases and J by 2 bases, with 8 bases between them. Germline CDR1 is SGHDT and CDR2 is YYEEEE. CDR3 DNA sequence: TGTGCCAGCAGCTTGGGACAGGCAAACTATGGCTACACCTTC. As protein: CASSLGQANYGYTF.

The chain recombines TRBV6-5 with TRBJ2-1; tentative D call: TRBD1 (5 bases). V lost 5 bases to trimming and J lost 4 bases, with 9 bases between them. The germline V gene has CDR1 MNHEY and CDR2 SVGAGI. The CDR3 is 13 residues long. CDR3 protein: CASSPDIYNEQFF. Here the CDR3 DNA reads TGTGCCAGCAGTCCGGACATTTACAATGAGCAGTTCTTC.

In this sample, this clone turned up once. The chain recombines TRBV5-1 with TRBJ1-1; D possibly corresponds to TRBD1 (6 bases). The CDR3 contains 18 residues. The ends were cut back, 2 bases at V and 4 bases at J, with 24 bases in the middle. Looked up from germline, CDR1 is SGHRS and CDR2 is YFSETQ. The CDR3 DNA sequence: TGCGCCAGCAGCTTTTTACCTTTGGACAGTACTTACCCCACTGAAGCTTTCTTT. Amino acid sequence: CASSFLPLDSTYPTEAFF.

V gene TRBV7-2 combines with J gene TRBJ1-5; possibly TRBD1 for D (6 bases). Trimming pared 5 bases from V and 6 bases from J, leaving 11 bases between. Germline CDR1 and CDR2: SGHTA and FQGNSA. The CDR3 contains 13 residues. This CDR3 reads CASSPQGTQPQHF. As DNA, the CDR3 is TGTGCCAGCAGCCCGCAGGGGACTCAGCCCCAGCATTTT. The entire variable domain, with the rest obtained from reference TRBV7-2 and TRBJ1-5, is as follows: GAGVSQSPSNKVTEKGKDVELRCDPISGHTALYWYRQSLGQGLEFLIYFQGNSAPDKSGLPSDRFSAERTGGSVSTLTIQRTQQEDSAVYLCASSPQGTQPQHFGDGTRLSIL.

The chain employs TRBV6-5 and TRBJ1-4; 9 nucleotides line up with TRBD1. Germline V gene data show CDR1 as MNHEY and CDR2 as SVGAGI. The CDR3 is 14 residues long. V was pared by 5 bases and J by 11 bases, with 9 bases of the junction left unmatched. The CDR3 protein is CASSLHRQGEKLFF. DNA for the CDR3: TGTGCCAGCAGTCTACATCGACAGGGGGAGAAACTGTTTTTT.

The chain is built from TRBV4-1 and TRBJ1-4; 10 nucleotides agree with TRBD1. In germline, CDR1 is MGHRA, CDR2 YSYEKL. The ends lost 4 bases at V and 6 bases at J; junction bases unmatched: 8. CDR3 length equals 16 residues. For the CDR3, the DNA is TGCGCCAGCAGCCCCGGGACAGGGGCTTTCGATGAAAAACTGTTTTTT. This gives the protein CASSPGTGAFDEKLFF.

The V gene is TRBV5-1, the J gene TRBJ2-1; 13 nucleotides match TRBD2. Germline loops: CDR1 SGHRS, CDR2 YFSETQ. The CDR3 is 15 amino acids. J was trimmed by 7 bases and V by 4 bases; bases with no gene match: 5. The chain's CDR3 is CASSHGLAGDNEQFF. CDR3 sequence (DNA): TGCGCCAGCAGCCACGGACTAGCGGGAGATAATGAGCAGTTCTTC.

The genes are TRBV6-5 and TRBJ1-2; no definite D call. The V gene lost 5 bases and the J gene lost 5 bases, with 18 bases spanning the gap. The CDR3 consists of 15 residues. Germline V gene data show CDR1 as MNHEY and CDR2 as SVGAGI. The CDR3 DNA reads TGTGCCAGCAGTCCCCACTCGTACCTGAGGTATGGCTACACCTTC. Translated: CASSPHSYLRYGYTF.

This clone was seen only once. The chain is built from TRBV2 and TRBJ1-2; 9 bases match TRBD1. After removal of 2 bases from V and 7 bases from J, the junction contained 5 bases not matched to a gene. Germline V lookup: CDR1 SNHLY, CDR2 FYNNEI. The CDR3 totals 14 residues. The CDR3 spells CASSEQQGAGGYTF. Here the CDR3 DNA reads TGTGCCAGCAGTGAACAACAGGGGGCGGGTGGCTACACCTTC.